Listed here are 21 T cell receptor beta chains from one sample, sequenced in a study of blood T cell repertoires in COVID-19. The protocol was immunoSEQ multiplex PCR, while the TCRdb copy is restricted to in-frame clones and leaves out a portion. Found here are around 220,000 clones, around 80% of them singletons; the top ten hold 4.5% to 5.5%. Sequencing was carried out using peripheral blood. These receptors came from a human donor in a cohort sampled during active COVID-19.

Here the CDR3 reads CASSGGRSYEQYF. CDR3 DNA: TGTGCCAGCAGCGGCGGGAGAAGCTACGAGCAGTACTTC. The chain employs TRBV3-1 (or the pseudogene TRBV3-2) and TRBJ2-7, with TRBD2 matching 7 bases. Germline CDR1 is LGHDT and CDR2 is YNNKEL (reference sequence). V trimming: 5 bases; J trimming: 3 bases; junction bases outside the gene matches: 4. The CDR3 is 13 residues long.

The chain links TRBV24-1 to TRBJ2-1; 10 positions agree with TRBD1. This CDR3 region has 16 residues. Germline CDR1 and CDR2: KGHDR and SFDVKD. J was trimmed by 7 bases and V by 0 bases; bases with no gene match: 5. As DNA, the CDR3 is TGTGCCACCAGTGATTTGCGGGACAGGGGCCCAAATGAGCAGTTCTTC. Translating it yields CATSDLRDRGPNEQFF.

The chain recombines TRBV9 with TRBJ1-2, with D possibly matching TRBD1 (6 bases). Germline V gene data show CDR1 as SGDLS and CDR2 as YYNGEE. The CDR3 contains 15 residues. V was trimmed by 4 bases and J by 5 bases, leaving 18 bases between them. CDR3 residues: CASSTSTGRGYGYTF. Here the CDR3 DNA reads TGTGCCAGCAGCACAAGTACAGGGAGAGGATATGGCTACACCTTC. The whole variable domain, remainder taken from reference TRBV9 and TRBJ1-2, is DSGVTQTPKHLITATGQRVTLRCSPRSGDLSVYWYQQSLDQGLQFLIQYYNGEERAKGNILERFSAQQFPDLHSELNLSSLELGDSALYFCASSTSTGRGYGYTFGSGTRLTVV.

V and J are TRBV7-9 and TRBJ1-1; TRBD1 aligns across 12 bases. The J segment lost 4 bases and the V segment lost 5 bases, leaving 2 bases of the junction unmatched. CDR1 and CDR2 from the germline V gene are SEHNR and FQNEAQ (reference sequence). The CDR3 covers 14 residues. The CDR3 DNA reads as TGTGCCAGCAGCCAGGGACAGGGGGCCACTGAAGCTTTCTTT. It specifies CASSQGQGATEAFF.

This clone occurred once. J is TRBJ2-7 and V is TRBV9; D unresolved. Trimming took off 6 bases at V and 6 bases at J, with 13 bases between the two ends. Germline CDR1 SGDLS, CDR2 YYNGEE. The CDR3 spans 12 residues. CDR3 DNA: TGTGCCAGCACCAAGAAACCAGGCGAGCAGTACTTC. Its translation is CASTKKPGEQYF.

The chain combines TRBV27 with TRBJ1-1; TRBD1 might be the D (6 bases). Deletions cut 5 bases from V and 0 bases from J, with 10 bases between. Germline CDR1 MNHEY, CDR2 SMNVEV (reference sequence). This CDR3 region has 14 residues. This CDR3 reads CASSLQGLNTEAFF. The CDR3 nucleotides are TGTGCCAGCAGTCTTCAGGGGCTGAACACTGAAGCTTTCTTT.

CDR3: CASSFGGGANVLTF. For the CDR3, the DNA is TGTGCCAGCAGTTTCGGGGGTGGGGCCAACGTCCTGACTTTC. The chain couples TRBV27 to TRBJ2-6; D might be TRBD2 (6 bases). Trimming removed 3 bases at V and 3 bases at J, with 6 bases between. CDR1 MNHEY and CDR2 SMNVEV come from the germline V gene (reference sequence). This CDR3 region has 14 residues.

The chain carries TRBV5-6 and TRBJ2-1, with a tentative D call TRBD2 (6 bases). This CDR3 has 16 amino acids. The ends were cut back, 4 bases at V and 7 bases at J, with 21 bases in the middle. Germline V gene sequence: CDR1 SGHDT, CDR2 YYEEEE. CDR3 DNA: TGTGCCAGCAGCCTCTCAGTCCGGGGACTCTTAAATGAGCAGTTCTTC. It yields the protein CASSLSVRGLLNEQFF.

The rearrangement joins TRBV4-2 to TRBJ2-6; D possibly corresponds to TRBD1 (5 bases). This CDR3 has 17 amino acids. Germline V lookup: CDR1 LGHNA, CDR2 YNFKEQ. V was shortened by 4 bases and J by 0 bases, with 13 bases between the two germline ends. The CDR3 DNA reads as TGTGCCAGCAGCCCCCAGGGATCCTACTCTGGGGCCAACGTCCTGACTTTC. Protein: CASSPQGSYSGANVLTF.

The rearrangement joins TRBV7-9 to TRBJ1-1; D not resolved. CDR3 length equals 14 residues. The V end lost 3 bases, the J end lost 5 bases, and 13 bases lay between the germline ends. The germline V gene encodes CDR1 SEHNR and CDR2 FQNEAQ (reference sequence). The chain's CDR3 is CASSFGGRGTEAFF. The CDR3, as DNA: TGTGCCAGCAGCTTCGGCGGGAGAGGGACTGAAGCTTTCTTT.

This clone is a singleton in its sample. The chain employs TRBV7-2 and TRBJ1-2; D perhaps matches TRBD1 (5 bases). V was shortened by 1 base and J by 9 bases, with 9 bases between the two germline ends. The CDR3 loop spans 12 amino acids. CDR1 and CDR2 (germline): SGHTA, FQGNSA. CDR3 loop: CASSLGQGRYTF. CDR3 nucleotide sequence: TGTGCCAGCAGCTTAGGCCAGGGTCGCTACACCTTC. Drawing the rest from reference TRBV7-2 and TRBJ1-2, the complete variable domain is GAGVSQSPSNKVTEKGKDVELRCDPISGHTALYWYRQSLGQGLEFLIYFQGNSAPDKSGLPSDRFSAERTGGSVSTLTIQRTQQEDSAVYLCASSLGQGRYTFGSGTRLTVV.

J is TRBJ2-7 and V is TRBV19; no reliable D call. Looked up from germline, CDR1 is LNHDA and CDR2 is SQIVND (reference sequence). Trimming removed 2 bases from V and 0 bases from J, with 8 bases in between. This CDR3 comprises 14 residues. The CDR3 region has the DNA TGTGCCAGTAGTATATCCCCTAACTCCTACGAGCAGTACTTC. This codes for CASSISPNSYEQYF.

Only a few counts were recorded for this clone. The CDR3 DNA is TGTGCCACCAGCGCCAGGGGCGAGCAGTACTTC. This codes for CATSARGEQYF. The V gene is TRBV15, the J gene TRBJ2-7; tentative D call: TRBD1 (6 bases). The germline V and J ends were trimmed by 5 bases and 6 bases, with 8 bases remaining between them. The CDR3 extends over 11 amino acids. CDR1 is LNHNV and CDR2 is YYDKDF in the germline V gene (reference sequence).

The chain carries TRBV6-2 or TRBV6-3 and TRBJ1-2, with 11 bases that match TRBD1. Germline V gene lookup returns CDR1 MNHEY and CDR2 SVGEGT. CDR3 size: 17 residues. The ends lost 0 bases at V and 6 bases at J; junction bases unmatched: 9. The CDR3 reads CASSYSSTGQGGNGYTF. The CDR3 coding sequence is TGTGCCAGCAGTTACTCATCGACGGGACAGGGGGGGAATGGCTACACCTTC.

This clone appeared a few times. J is TRBJ2-6 and V is TRBV29-1; D is possibly TRBD1 (5 bases). Trimming cost V 1 base and J 0 bases, with 10 bases left between them. The germline gives CDR1 SQVTM, CDR2 ANQGSEA. This CDR3 region has 16 residues. CDR3 coding DNA: TGCAGCGTTGAAGTCTACAGGAGCTCTGGGGCCAACGTCCTGACTTTC. Its translation is CSVEVYRSSGANVLTF.

The chain links TRBV11-2 to TRBJ2-5, with 7 bases fitting TRBD1. The CDR3 spans 13 residues. V was clipped by 5 bases and J by 5 bases; unmatched bases: 5. The V gene's germline CDR1 is SGHAT and CDR2 FQNNGV. The CDR3, as DNA: TGTGCCAGCAGCCGGACAGGTGGGGAGACCCAGTACTTC. Protein sequence: CASSRTGGETQYF.

This clone was counted once. The CDR3 region has the DNA TGTGCCAGCAGCGTAGCGGGTTGGGGCACAGATACGCAGTATTTT. Protein sequence: CASSVAGWGTDTQYF. The chain recombines TRBV9 with TRBJ2-3; D ambiguous. Deletions cut 0 bases from V and 1 base from J, with 9 bases between. The CDR3 spans 15 residues. Germline V gene data show CDR1 as SGDLS and CDR2 as YYNGEE. Full variable domain (outside the CDR3, taken from reference TRBV9 and TRBJ2-3): DSGVTQTPKHLITATGQRVTLRCSPRSGDLSVYWYQQSLDQGLQFLIQYYNGEERAKGNILERFSAQQFPDLHSELNLSSLELGDSALYFCASSVAGWGTDTQYFGPGTRLTVL.

The chain is built from TRBV5-8 and TRBJ1-2; a weak D match, TRBD1 (5 bases). Germline-derived CDR1 and CDR2 are SGHTS and YDEGEE. V was clipped by 4 bases and J by 2 bases, with 12 bases between them. This CDR3 region has 14 residues. CDR3 in DNA: TGTGCCAGCAGCCCTAGGACACTAAACTATGGCTACACCTTC. Translation: CASSPRTLNYGYTF. The full variable domain, rest sourced from reference TRBV5-8 and TRBJ1-2, is EAGVTQSPTHLIKTRGQQATLRCSPISGHTSVYWYQQALGLGLQFLLWYDEGEERNRGNFPPRFSGRQFPNYSSELNVNALELEDSALYLCASSPRTLNYGYTFGSGTRLTVV.

The chain's CDR3 is CASSQGTGLGREQYF. The CDR3 coding sequence is TGTGCCAGCAGCCAAGGGACAGGTCTGGGTCGGGAGCAGTACTTC. The chain employs TRBV4-2 and TRBJ2-7; the match to TRBD1 covers 7 bases. Germline V CDR1 and CDR2: LGHNA, YNFKEQ. Germline trimming cut 1 base from V and 7 bases from J; bases unmatched to any gene: 10. The CDR3 runs to 15 residues.

This clone was seen more than once but under ten times. The V call is TRBV9, the J call TRBJ2-7, with TRBD1 matching 10 bases. Germline loops: CDR1 SGDLS, CDR2 YYNGEE. V was pared by 3 bases and J by 7 bases, with 13 bases of the junction left unmatched. This CDR3 is built from 16 residues. The CDR3 loop is CASSAPPDRGYEEQYF. CDR3 DNA: TGTGCCAGCAGCGCTCCTCCGGACAGGGGGTACGAGGAGCAGTACTTC.

The CDR3 DNA reads TGTGCCTGGAGTCGGGACACCTTCTACGAGCAGTACTTC. Encoded protein: CAWSRDTFYEQYF. The gene calls are TRBV30 and TRBJ2-7, with a weak D call TRBD1 (6 bases). This CDR3 has 13 amino acids. The germline V and J ends were trimmed by 2 bases and 3 bases, with 11 bases remaining between them. CDR1 GTSNPN and CDR2 SVGIG come from the germline V gene (reference sequence).